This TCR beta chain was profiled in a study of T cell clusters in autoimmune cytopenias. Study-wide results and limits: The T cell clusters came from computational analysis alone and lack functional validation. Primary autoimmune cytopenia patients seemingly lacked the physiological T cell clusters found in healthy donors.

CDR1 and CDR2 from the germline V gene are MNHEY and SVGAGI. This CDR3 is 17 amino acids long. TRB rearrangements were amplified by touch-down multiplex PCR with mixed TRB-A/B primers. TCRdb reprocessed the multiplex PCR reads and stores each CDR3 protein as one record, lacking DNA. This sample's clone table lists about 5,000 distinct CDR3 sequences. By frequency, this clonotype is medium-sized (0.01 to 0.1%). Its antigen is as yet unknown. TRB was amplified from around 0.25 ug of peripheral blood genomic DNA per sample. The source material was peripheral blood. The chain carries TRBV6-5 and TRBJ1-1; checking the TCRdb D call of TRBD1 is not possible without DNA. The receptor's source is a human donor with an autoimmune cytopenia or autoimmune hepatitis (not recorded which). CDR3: CASTTGPREVMNTEAFF.